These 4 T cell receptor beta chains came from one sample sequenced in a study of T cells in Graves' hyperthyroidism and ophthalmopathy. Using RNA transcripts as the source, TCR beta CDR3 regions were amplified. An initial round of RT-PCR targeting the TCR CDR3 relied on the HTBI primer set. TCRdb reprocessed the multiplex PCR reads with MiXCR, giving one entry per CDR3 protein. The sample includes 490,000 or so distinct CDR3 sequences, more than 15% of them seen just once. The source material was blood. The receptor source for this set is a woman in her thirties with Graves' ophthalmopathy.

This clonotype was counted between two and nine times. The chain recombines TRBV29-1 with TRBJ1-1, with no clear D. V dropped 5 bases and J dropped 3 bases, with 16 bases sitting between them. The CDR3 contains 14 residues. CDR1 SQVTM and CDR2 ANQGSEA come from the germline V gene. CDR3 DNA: TGCAGCGTTCTCCTCAAAGCGAGGGACACTGAAGCTTTCTTT. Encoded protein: CSVLLKARDTEAFF. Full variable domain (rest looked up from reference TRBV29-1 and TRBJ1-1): SAVISQKPSRDICQRGTSLTIQCQVDSQVTMMFWYRQQPGQSLTLIATANQGSEATYESGFVIDKFPISRPNLTFSTLTVSNMSPEDSSIYLCSVLLKARDTEAFFGQGTRLTVV.

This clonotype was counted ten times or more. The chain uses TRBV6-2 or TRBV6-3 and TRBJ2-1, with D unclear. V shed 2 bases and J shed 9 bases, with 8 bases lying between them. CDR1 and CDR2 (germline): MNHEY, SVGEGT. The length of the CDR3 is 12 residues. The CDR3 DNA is TGTGCCAGCAGTTACACCACCCCTGAGCAGTTCTTC. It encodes CASSYTTPEQFF.

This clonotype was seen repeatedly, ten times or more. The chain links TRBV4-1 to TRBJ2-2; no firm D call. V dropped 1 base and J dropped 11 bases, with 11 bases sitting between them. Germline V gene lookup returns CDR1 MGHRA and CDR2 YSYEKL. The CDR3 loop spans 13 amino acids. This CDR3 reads CASSQGAGRELFF. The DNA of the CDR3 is TGCGCCAGCAGCCAAGGGGCCGGACGCGAGCTGTTTTTT.

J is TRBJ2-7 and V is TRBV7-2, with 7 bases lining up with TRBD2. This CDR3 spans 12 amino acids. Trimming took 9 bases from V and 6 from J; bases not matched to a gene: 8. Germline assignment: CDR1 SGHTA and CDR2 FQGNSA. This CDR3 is CASSREGIEQYF. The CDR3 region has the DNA TGTGCCAGTAGCAGGGAGGGGATCGAGCAGTACTTC.